Presented here are 18 T cell receptor beta chains from one specimen sequenced in a study of naive and memory T cell subsets. Both TRBC1 and TRBC2 were covered by a beta constant-region primer of two equimolar oligonucleotides. Four rounds of PCR amplified the ligated cDNA using nested alpha and beta constant-region primers plus SP2. MiXCR, applied by TCRdb to the UMI-ligation and nested PCR reads, yields one record per CDR3 protein. The sample yields 95,000 to 150,000 distinct CDR3 sequences, just over 35% seen once. Specimen: central memory CD4+ T cells from blood. The receptors were sampled from a human donor in good health.

The chain employs TRBV20-1 and TRBJ2-2; the D gene is possibly TRBD2 (6 bases). Trimming took off 6 bases at V and 5 bases at J, with 13 bases between the two ends. The CDR3 has 13 amino acids. Germline V lookup: CDR1 DFQATT, CDR2 SNEGSKA (reference sequence). CDR3 DNA: TGCAGTGCAAGGGACTGGGGGACCGGGGAGCTGTTTTTT. It is translated as CSARDWGTGELFF.

The rearrangement joins TRBV27 to TRBJ1-2; D call uncertain. Trimming left V 8 bases short and J 4 bases short, with 17 bases between. The CDR3 has 14 amino acids. Germline CDR1 is MNHEY and CDR2 is SMNVEV (reference sequence). For the CDR3, the DNA is TGTGCCAGCTCACAGTACGGGGTGGGCTATGGCTACACCTTC. It codes for CASSQYGVGYGYTF.

V usage is TRBV5-5 and J usage is TRBJ2-3; 12 bases are shared with TRBD2. V trimming: 4 bases; J trimming: 4 bases; junction bases outside the gene matches: 13. CDR3 length equals 18 residues. Germline assignment: CDR1 SGHKS and CDR2 YYEKEE (reference sequence). CDR3 region: CASSGGLAGFRAADTQYF. CDR3 sequence (DNA): TGTGCCAGCAGCGGGGGACTAGCGGGCTTCCGAGCGGCAGATACGCAGTATTTT.

The J gene is TRBJ2-7, the V gene TRBV12-3 or TRBV12-4; D unclear. CDR3 length: 13 residues. Trimming pared 3 bases from V and 2 bases from J, leaving 8 bases between. The CDR3 DNA is TGTGCCAGCAGTTTTCACCTCACCTACGAGCAGTACTTC. Protein: CASSFHLTYEQYF.

This chain connects TRBV3-1 to TRBJ2-7, with 14 bases aligning to TRBD2. With 5 bases clipped from V and 4 bases from J, the junction kept 13 bases outside the gene matches. From germline, CDR1 is LGHDT and CDR2 YNNKEL (reference sequence). The CDR3 covers 18 residues. In DNA, the CDR3 is TGTGCCAGCAGCTGGACAGCCGGGACTAGCGGGAGTATGTACGAGCAGTACTTC. It is translated as CASSWTAGTSGSMYEQYF.

The chain couples TRBV27 to TRBJ1-5; no firm D call. Germline V gene sequence: CDR1 MNHEY, CDR2 SMNVEV (reference sequence). This CDR3 is built from 13 residues. V was pared by 3 bases and J by 6 bases, with 9 bases between. The CDR3 here is CASSFRPRQPQHF. The DNA of the CDR3 is TGTGCCAGCAGTTTCAGGCCCCGTCAGCCCCAGCATTTT.

The chain employs TRBV20-1 and TRBJ2-1; a possible D gene is TRBD2 (6 bases). CDR1 is DFQATT and CDR2 is SNEGSKA in the germline V gene (reference sequence). The CDR3 has 16 residues. Trimming removed 1 base from V and 3 bases from J, with 16 bases in between. The CDR3 bases are TGCAGTGCTAGAGTCCTGGCGGGAAACTACTACAATGAGCAGTTCTTC. Translated: CSARVLAGNYYNEQFF.

This clonotype was found a few times. CDR3 nucleotides: TGTGCCAGCAGCGCGGACCCAGGGGGATTGGGCTGGGATGAGCAGTTCTTC. Its translation is CASSADPGGLGWDEQFF. The rearrangement uses TRBV3-1 and TRBJ2-1, with 7 bases that match TRBD1. The CDR3 runs to 17 residues. Germline loops: CDR1 LGHDT, CDR2 YNNKEL (reference sequence). Trimming at V came to 5 bases and at J to 8 bases, leaving 18 bases not matched to a gene.

In this sample, this clonotype turned up many times. The chain combines TRBV6-5 with TRBJ2-7, with a tentative D call TRBD2 (6 bases). Germline CDR1 and CDR2: MNHEY and SVGAGI. This CDR3 spans 15 amino acids. Trimming left V 2 bases short and J 3 bases short, with 14 bases between. CDR3 nucleotide sequence: TGTGCCAGCAGTTACCGGGCGGGATTAAACTACGAGCAGTACTTC. It translates to CASSYRAGLNYEQYF.

The J gene is TRBJ1-6, the V gene TRBV10-3; D gene uncertain. V was cut by 8 bases and J by 8 bases, with 13 bases left in between. CDR1 ENHRY and CDR2 SYGVKD come from the germline V gene. The CDR3 extends over 13 amino acids. CDR3 amino acids: CAIRSRDDSPLHF. The CDR3 coding sequence is TGTGCCATCCGCAGTAGAGACGATTCACCCCTCCACTTT.

The chain couples TRBV5-1 to TRBJ2-5; 8 bases align to TRBD1. Losses at the gene ends were 4 bases for V and 1 base for J; bases not matched to a gene: 3. Germline values: CDR1 SGHRS, CDR2 YFSETQ. The CDR3 is 14 amino acids. As DNA, the CDR3 is TGCGCCAGCAGCACTGGGACAGGCCAAGAGACCCAGTACTTC. It specifies CASSTGTGQETQYF.

This clonotype was observed a handful of times. The chain couples TRBV28 to TRBJ1-6; the D gene is possibly TRBD1 (5 bases). The CDR3 has 14 amino acids. Germline CDR1 and CDR2: MDHEN and SYDVKM. The V gene lost 6 bases and the J gene lost 9 bases, with 15 bases spanning the gap. This chain's CDR3 is CASRPLPRGSPLHF. DNA of the CDR3: TGTGCCAGCAGGCCTTTACCAAGGGGTTCACCCCTCCACTTT.

The DNA of the CDR3 is TGTGCCAGCAGTGGTACAGGGGGCACCGGGGAGCTGTTTTTT. It encodes CASSGTGGTGELFF. The chain has TRBV6-6 and TRBJ2-2; 8 bases fit TRBD1. The CDR3 extends over 14 amino acids. The germline V gene encodes CDR1 MNHNY and CDR2 SVGAGI (reference sequence). Germline trimming cut 5 bases from V and 4 bases from J; bases unmatched to any gene: 3.

The chain combines TRBV20-1 with TRBJ2-7; the match to TRBD2 covers 7 bases. The CDR3 length is 15 residues. V dropped 0 bases and J dropped 3; count of bases not matched to a gene: 8. Germline CDR1 reads DFQATT; CDR2 reads SNEGSKA (reference sequence). The CDR3 region has the DNA TGCAGTGCTAGAGACCCAGCGGGACCGGGCTACGAGCAGTACTTC. Translating it yields CSARDPAGPGYEQYF.

V gene TRBV9 combines with J gene TRBJ2-3, with 12 bases lining up with TRBD2. The CDR3 has 15 residues. The V and J ends lost 4 bases and 5 bases, in that order; junction bases with no gene match: 5. CDR1 and CDR2 from the germline V gene are SGDLS and YYNGEE. CDR3 protein: CASSSSGRARDTQYF. CDR3 coding DNA: TGTGCCAGCAGCTCTAGCGGGAGGGCCAGAGATACGCAGTATTTT.

This chain uses TRBV28 with TRBJ1-2; no clear D gene. Germline loops: CDR1 MDHEN, CDR2 SYDVKM. This CDR3 comprises 12 residues. V dropped 7 bases and J dropped 3 bases, with 9 bases sitting between them. The chain's CDR3 is CASNGEYYGYTF. The CDR3 bases are TGTGCCAGCAATGGAGAATACTATGGCTACACCTTC.

The chain couples TRBV28 to TRBJ1-2; D is perhaps TRBD1 (5 bases). Germline loops: CDR1 MDHEN, CDR2 SYDVKM. With 7 bases removed from V and 5 bases from J, the gap between germline ends came to 17 bases. This CDR3 comprises 14 residues. The CDR3 nucleotides read TGTGCCAGCACGGGGGGGGGATTTTTTTATGGCTACACCTTC. It translates to CASTGGGFFYGYTF.

This clonotype was counted between two and nine times. The rearrangement joins TRBV25-1 to TRBJ1-6; D uncertain. The germline CDR1 and CDR2 sequences are MGHDK and SYGVNS. The CDR3 length is 15 residues. The ends were cut back, 6 bases at V and 0 bases at J, with 9 bases in the middle. The CDR3 sequence is CASRPRSSYNSPLHF. CDR3 coding DNA: TGTGCCAGCAGGCCCAGGAGCTCCTATAATTCACCCCTCCACTTT.